Listed below are T cell receptor beta chains from one sample, sequenced in a study of shared clonotypes between healthy human individuals. Libraries were prepared by immunoSEQ multiplex PCR; TCRdb keeps only in-frame clonotypes and omits some of them. This table holds about 2 million clones, less than 95% found once. The sample consisted of naive CD8+ T cells sorted from blood. The receptors here all came from a man between 18 and 35 years old in good health. The CDR3 runs from the conserved cysteine through the conserved F or W. Fields, in order: V gene, J gene, CDR3 length, CDR3 protein.

V gene: TRBV28; J gene: TRBJ2-1; CDR3 length: 15; CDR3 protein: CASSLAGGSYNEQFF
V gene: TRBV2; J gene: TRBJ2-1; CDR3 length: 17; CDR3 protein: CASSQSPTSGILGEQFF
V gene: TRBV30; J gene: TRBJ2-2; CDR3 length: 12; CDR3 protein: CAWKGLPGELFF
V gene: TRBV9; J gene: TRBJ1-6; CDR3 length: 12; CDR3 protein: CASGRGDSPLHF
V gene: TRBV18; J gene: TRBJ2-7; CDR3 length: 16; CDR3 protein: CASSPPEGSGPYEQYF
V gene: TRBV5-6; J gene: TRBJ2-7; CDR3 length: 14; CDR3 protein: CASSLARVLHEQYF
V gene: TRBV30; J gene: TRBJ2-1; CDR3 length: 13; CDR3 protein: CAWSRGAFNEQFF
V gene: TRBV9; J gene: TRBJ1-1; CDR3 length: 13; CDR3 protein: CASSVGPNTEAFF
V gene: TRBV11-2; J gene: TRBJ2-1; CDR3 length: 16; CDR3 protein: CASSPRPGDPYNEQFF
V gene: TRBV7-6; J gene: TRBJ2-5; CDR3 length: 15; CDR3 protein: CASSTGTGTQETQYF
V gene: TRBV7-9; J gene: TRBJ2-7; CDR3 length: 16; CDR3 protein: CASSSKAASGSHEQYF
V gene: TRBV7-9; J gene: TRBJ2-7; CDR3 length: 16; CDR3 protein: CASSSRPGQGIYEQYF
V gene: TRBV28; J gene: TRBJ1-2; CDR3 length: 13; CDR3 protein: CASSRTGDYGYTF
V gene: TRBV27; J gene: TRBJ2-2; CDR3 length: 12; CDR3 protein: CASSLKSGELFF
V gene: TRBV29-1; J gene: TRBJ2-2; CDR3 length: 12; CDR3 protein: CSVEWGTGELFF
V gene: TRBV5-4; J gene: TRBJ2-7; CDR3 length: 13; CDR3 protein: CASSLAHLNEQYF
V gene: TRBV2; J gene: TRBJ2-7; CDR3 length: 18; CDR3 protein: CASNSQGVMGLISYEQYF
V gene: TRBV25-1; J gene: TRBJ2-7; CDR3 length: 13; CDR3 protein: CASSDYISYEQYF
V gene: TRBV10-2; J gene: TRBJ2-1; CDR3 length: 16; CDR3 protein: CASSESRASTYNEQFF
V gene: TRBV19; J gene: TRBJ2-4; CDR3 length: 16; CDR3 protein: CASSSWTGHTKNIQYF
V gene: TRBV4-3; J gene: TRBJ2-1; CDR3 length: 17; CDR3 protein: CASSQDLPLVSYNEQFF
V gene: TRBV28; J gene: TRBJ1-6; CDR3 length: 12; CDR3 protein: CASSLFSGPLHF
V gene: TRBV18; J gene: TRBJ1-1; CDR3 length: 12; CDR3 protein: CASSPYTDEAFF
V gene: TRBV9; J gene: TRBJ2-7; CDR3 length: 13; CDR3 protein: CASSVRTDSEQYF
V gene: TRBV7-8; J gene: TRBJ2-3; CDR3 length: 11; CDR3 protein: CASSLTDTQYF
V gene: TRBV30; J gene: TRBJ2-2; CDR3 length: 13; CDR3 protein: CAWSGPNTGELFF
V gene: TRBV18; J gene: TRBJ2-3; CDR3 length: 16; CDR3 protein: CASSPPLAESTDTQYF
V gene: TRBV27; J gene: TRBJ2-7; CDR3 length: 14; CDR3 protein: CASSFLRGQDEQYF
V gene: TRBV5-4; J gene: TRBJ1-2; CDR3 length: 13; CDR3 protein: CASSVSGEAGYTF
V gene: TRBV5-6; J gene: TRBJ2-7; CDR3 length: 12; CDR3 protein: CASSLPGREQYF
V gene: TRBV5-4; J gene: TRBJ1-6; CDR3 length: 13; CDR3 protein: CASRKQGDSPLHF
V gene: TRBV9; J gene: TRBJ2-1; CDR3 length: 16; CDR3 protein: CASSVVGGQAYNEQFF
V gene: TRBV7-2; J gene: TRBJ2-1; CDR3 length: 14; CDR3 protein: CASSFSSSYNEQFF
V gene: TRBV11-2; J gene: TRBJ2-1; CDR3 length: 15; CDR3 protein: CASSSRTRNSNEQFF
V gene: TRBV6-6; J gene: TRBJ2-5; CDR3 length: 12; CDR3 protein: CASSFGGETQYF
V gene: TRBV11-2; J gene: TRBJ2-1; CDR3 length: 16; CDR3 protein: CASSLSGRNSYNEQFF
V gene: TRBV5-4; J gene: TRBJ1-1; CDR3 length: 14; CDR3 protein: CASSFRTANTEAFF
V gene: TRBV5-6; J gene: TRBJ2-3; CDR3 length: 16; CDR3 protein: CASSFRLAGTTDTQYF
V gene: TRBV28; J gene: TRBJ1-3; CDR3 length: 18; CDR3 protein: CASSLGFGQGASGNTIYF
V gene: TRBV7-2; J gene: TRBJ2-7; CDR3 length: 14; CDR3 protein: CASSLVRELYEQYF
V gene: TRBV4-2; J gene: TRBJ2-3; CDR3 length: 17; CDR3 protein: CASSRELLGTSTDTQYF
V gene: TRBV29-1; J gene: TRBJ2-1; CDR3 length: 11; CDR3 protein: CSGLIYNEQFF
V gene: TRBV7-6; J gene: TRBJ2-5; CDR3 length: 16; CDR3 protein: CASSLAGLGQGETQYF
V gene: TRBV29-1; J gene: TRBJ1-3; CDR3 length: 14; CDR3 protein: CSVSFITSGNTIYF
V gene: TRBV18; J gene: TRBJ2-3; CDR3 length: 14; CDR3 protein: CASSGAVSTDTQYF
V gene: TRBV2; J gene: TRBJ2-5; CDR3 length: 13; CDR3 protein: CASRDRPTETQYF
V gene: TRBV7-9; J gene: TRBJ1-4; CDR3 length: 15; CDR3 protein: CASSLGGVISEKLFF
V gene: TRBV28; J gene: TRBJ1-2; CDR3 length: 16; CDR3 protein: CASIMHQGQTNYGYTF
V gene: TRBV29-1; J gene: TRBJ2-5; CDR3 length: 14; CDR3 protein: CSVVGQTPRETQYF
V gene: TRBV6-5; J gene: TRBJ2-7; CDR3 length: 11; CDR3 protein: CASTDNYEQYF
V gene: TRBV11-2; J gene: TRBJ2-1; CDR3 length: 17; CDR3 protein: CASTQLWSGGGYNEQFF
V gene: TRBV28; J gene: TRBJ2-1; CDR3 length: 14; CDR3 protein: CASSPRRSYNEQFF
V gene: TRBV6-1; J gene: TRBJ2-7; CDR3 length: 13; CDR3 protein: CASTLGRSYEQYF